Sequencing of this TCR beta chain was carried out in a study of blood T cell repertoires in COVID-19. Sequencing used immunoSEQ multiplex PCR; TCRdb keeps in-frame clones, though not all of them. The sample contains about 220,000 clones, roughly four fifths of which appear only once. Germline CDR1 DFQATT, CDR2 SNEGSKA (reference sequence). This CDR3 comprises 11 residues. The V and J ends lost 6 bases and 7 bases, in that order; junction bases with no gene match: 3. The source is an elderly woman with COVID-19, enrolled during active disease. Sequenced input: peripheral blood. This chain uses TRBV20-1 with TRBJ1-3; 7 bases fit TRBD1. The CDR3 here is CSAARGNTIYF. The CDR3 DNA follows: TGCAGTGCGGCCAGGGGGAACACCATATATTTT.